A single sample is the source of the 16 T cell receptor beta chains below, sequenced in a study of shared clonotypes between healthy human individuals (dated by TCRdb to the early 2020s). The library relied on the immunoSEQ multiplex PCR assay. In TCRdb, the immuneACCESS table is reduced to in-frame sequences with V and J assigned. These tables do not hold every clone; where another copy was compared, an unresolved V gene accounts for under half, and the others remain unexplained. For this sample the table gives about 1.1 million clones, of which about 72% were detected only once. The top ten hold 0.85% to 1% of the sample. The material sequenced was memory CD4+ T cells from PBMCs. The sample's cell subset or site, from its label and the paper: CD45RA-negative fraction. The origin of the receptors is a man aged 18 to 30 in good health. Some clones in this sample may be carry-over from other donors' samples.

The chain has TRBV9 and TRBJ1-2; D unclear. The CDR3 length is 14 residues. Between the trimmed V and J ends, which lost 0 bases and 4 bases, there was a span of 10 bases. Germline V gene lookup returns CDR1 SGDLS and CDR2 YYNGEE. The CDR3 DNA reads TGTGCCAGCAGCGTAGATGTTGGGGTCTATGGCTACACCTTC. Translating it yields CASSVDVGVYGYTF.

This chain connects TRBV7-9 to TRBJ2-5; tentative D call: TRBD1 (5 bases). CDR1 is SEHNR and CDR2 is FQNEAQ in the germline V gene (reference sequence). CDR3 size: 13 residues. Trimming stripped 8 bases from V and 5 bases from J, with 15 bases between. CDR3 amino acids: CASDGQRGETQYF. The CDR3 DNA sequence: TGTGCCAGCGACGGACAACGTGGGGAGACCCAGTACTTC.

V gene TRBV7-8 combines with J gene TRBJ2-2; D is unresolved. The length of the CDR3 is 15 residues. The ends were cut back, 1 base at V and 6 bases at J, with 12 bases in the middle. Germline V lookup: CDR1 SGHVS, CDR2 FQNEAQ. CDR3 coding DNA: TGTGCCAGCAGCTTAGAGCAGCGTACTGCCGGGGAGCTGTTTTTT. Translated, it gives CASSLEQRTAGELFF.

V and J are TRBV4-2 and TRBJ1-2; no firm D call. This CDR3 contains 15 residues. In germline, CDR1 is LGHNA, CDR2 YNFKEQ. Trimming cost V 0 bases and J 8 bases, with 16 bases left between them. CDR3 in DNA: TGTGCCAGCAGCCAAGATACACAAGCCTTAAGGGGCTACACCTTC. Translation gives CASSQDTQALRGYTF.

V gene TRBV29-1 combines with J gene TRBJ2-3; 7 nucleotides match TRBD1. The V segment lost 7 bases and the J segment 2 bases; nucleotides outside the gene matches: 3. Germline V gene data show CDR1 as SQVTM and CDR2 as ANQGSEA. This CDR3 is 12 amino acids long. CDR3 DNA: TGCAGCGCCGGGACAGCCACAGATACGCAGTATTTT. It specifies CSAGTATDTQYF.

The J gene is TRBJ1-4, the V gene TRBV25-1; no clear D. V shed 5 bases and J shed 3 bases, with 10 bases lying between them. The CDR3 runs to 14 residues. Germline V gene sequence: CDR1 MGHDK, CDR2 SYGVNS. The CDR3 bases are TGTGCCAGCAGTCGTCCGGGAGCTAATGAAAAACTGTTTTTT. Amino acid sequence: CASSRPGANEKLFF.

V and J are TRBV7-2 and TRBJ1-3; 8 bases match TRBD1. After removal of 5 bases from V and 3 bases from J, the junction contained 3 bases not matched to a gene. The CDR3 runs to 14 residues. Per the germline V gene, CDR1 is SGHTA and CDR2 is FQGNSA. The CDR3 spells CASSVGTGGNTIYF. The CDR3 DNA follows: TGTGCCAGCAGCGTAGGGACAGGTGGAAACACCATATATTTT.

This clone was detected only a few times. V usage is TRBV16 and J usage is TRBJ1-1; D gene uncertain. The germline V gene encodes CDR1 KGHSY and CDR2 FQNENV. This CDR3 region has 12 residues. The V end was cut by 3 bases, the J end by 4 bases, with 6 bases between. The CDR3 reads CASSHPTTEAFF. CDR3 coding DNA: TGTGCCAGCAGCCATCCCACCACTGAAGCTTTCTTT.

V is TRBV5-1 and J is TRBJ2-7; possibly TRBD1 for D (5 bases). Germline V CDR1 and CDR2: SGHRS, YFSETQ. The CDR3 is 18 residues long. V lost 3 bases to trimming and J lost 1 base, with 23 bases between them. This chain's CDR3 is CASSSASGQDAKSYEQYF. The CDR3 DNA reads TGCGCCAGCAGCTCGGCGTCAGGGCAGGATGCCAAGTCCTACGAGCAGTACTTC.

The CDR3 protein is CASSQNYGYTF. Here the CDR3 DNA reads TGTGCCAGCAGCCAAAACTATGGCTACACCTTC. This chain links TRBV4-2 with TRBJ1-2; D not resolved. Looked up from germline, CDR1 is LGHNA and CDR2 is YNFKEQ. V lost 2 bases, J lost 2 bases, and 0 bases lay in between. There are 11 residues in the CDR3.

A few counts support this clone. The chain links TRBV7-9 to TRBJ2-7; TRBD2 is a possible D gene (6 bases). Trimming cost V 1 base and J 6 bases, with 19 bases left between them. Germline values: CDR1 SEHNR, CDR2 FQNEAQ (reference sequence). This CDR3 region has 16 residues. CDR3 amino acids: CASSLDRGRWDFEQYF. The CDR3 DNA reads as TGTGCCAGCAGCTTAGACCGCGGGCGTTGGGACTTCGAGCAGTACTTC.

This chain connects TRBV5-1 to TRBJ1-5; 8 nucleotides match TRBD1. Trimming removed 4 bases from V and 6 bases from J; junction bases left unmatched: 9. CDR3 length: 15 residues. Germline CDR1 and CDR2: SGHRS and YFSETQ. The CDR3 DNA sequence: TGCGCCAGCAGCCAAGGACAGGGTTTCGGTCAGCCCCAGCATTTT. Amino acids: CASSQGQGFGQPQHF. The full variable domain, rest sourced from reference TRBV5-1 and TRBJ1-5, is KAGVTQTPRYLIKTRGQQVTLSCSPISGHRSVSWYQQTPGQGLQFLFEYFSETQRNKGNFPGRFSGRQFSNSRSEMNVSTLELGDSALYLCASSQGQGFGQPQHFGDGTRLSIL.

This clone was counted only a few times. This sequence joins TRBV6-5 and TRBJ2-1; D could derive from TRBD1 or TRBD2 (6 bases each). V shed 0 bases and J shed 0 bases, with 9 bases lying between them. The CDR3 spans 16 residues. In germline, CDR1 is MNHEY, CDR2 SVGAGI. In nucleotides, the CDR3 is TGTGCCAGCAGTTACTCGAAGGGGGGCTCCTACAATGAGCAGTTCTTC. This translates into CASSYSKGGSYNEQFF.

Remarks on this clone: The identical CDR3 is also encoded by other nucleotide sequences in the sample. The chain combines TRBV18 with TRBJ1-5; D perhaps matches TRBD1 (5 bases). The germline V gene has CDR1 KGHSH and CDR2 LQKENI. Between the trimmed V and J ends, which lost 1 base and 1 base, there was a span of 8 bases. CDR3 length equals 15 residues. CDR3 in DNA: TGTGCCAGCTCACCACTGCAGGGAAGCAATCAGCCCCAGCATTTT. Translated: CASSPLQGSNQPQHF.

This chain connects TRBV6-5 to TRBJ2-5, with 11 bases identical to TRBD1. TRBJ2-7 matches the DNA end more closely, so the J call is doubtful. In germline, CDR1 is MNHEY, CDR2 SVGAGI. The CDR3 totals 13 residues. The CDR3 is CAVGQGAPYEQYF. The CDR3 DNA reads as TGTGCCGTAGGACAGGGGGCGCCGTACGAGCAGTACTTC.

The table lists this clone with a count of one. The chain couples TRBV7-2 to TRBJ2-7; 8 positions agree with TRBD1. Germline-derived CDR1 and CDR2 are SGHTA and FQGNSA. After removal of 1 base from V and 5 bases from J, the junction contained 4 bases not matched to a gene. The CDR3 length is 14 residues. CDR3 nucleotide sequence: TGTGCCAGCAGCTTAGGGACAGGGTCGGACGAGCAGTACTTC. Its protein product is CASSLGTGSDEQYF. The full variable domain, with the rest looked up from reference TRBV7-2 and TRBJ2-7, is GAGVSQSPSNKVTEKGKDVELRCDPISGHTALYWYRQSLGQGLEFLIYFQGNSAPDKSGLPSDRFSAERTGGSVSTLTIQRTQQEDSAVYLCASSLGTGSDEQYFGPGTRLTVT.